Listed below are T cell receptor beta chains from one sample, sequenced in a study of T cell responses to AZD1222 COVID-19 vaccine. Profiled with immunoSEQ multiplex PCR; TCRdb holds only in-frame clones, not every one. The sample holds 95,000 to 110,000 clones, over 75% seen once. The input for sequencing was peripheral blood, taken on day 0 of AZD1222 vaccination. The receptors stem from an adult in good health. CDR3s include the opening cysteine and the closing phenylalanine or tryptophan. The order of the fields is V gene, clone size, D gene, J gene, CDR3 protein, CDR3 DNA. A D gene is named only where the DNA matches it firmly. Not every row has a clone size; where given, it reads once, few, many or a size class.

>TRBV6-5|.|TRBD2|TRBJ2-2
CASSRTSGGSGELFF
TGTGCCAGCAGTAGGACTAGCGGGGGTTCCGGGGAGCTGTTTTTT
>TRBV7-2|few|TRBD2|TRBJ2-4
CASSFRGGNIQYF
TGTGCCAGCAGCTTTCGGGGGGGTAACATTCAGTACTTC
>TRBV24-1|.|TRBD1|TRBJ1-2
CATSDPNRGQQNGYTF
TGTGCCACCAGTGATCCAAACAGGGGGCAACAGAATGGCTACACCTTC
>TRBV7-9|.|TRBD2|TRBJ2-6
CASNPQRGFGANVLTF
TGTGCCAGCAACCCCCAGCGGGGTTTTGGGGCCAACGTCCTGACTTTC
>TRBV28|once|.|TRBJ1-2
CASSFKQVYGYTF
TGTGCCAGCAGTTTCAAGCAGGTCTATGGCTACACCTTC
>TRBV9|.|TRBD1|TRBJ2-2
CASKQGARGELFF
TGTGCCAGCAAACAGGGGGCGCGCGGGGAGCTGTTTTTT
>TRBV18|.|TRBD1|TRBJ1-2
CASSPEQGINGYTF
TGTGCCAGCTCACCGGAACAGGGGATAAATGGCTACACCTTC
>TRBV12-3/TRBV12-4|few|.|TRBJ2-2
CASSPQTGELFF
TGTGCCAGCAGTCCCCAGACCGGGGAGCTGTTTTTT
>TRBV7-2|.|TRBD1|TRBJ1-4
CASSLSQGGNEKLFF
TGTGCCAGCAGCTTATCGCAGGGGGGAAATGAAAAACTGTTTTTT
>TRBV28|.|TRBD1|TRBJ1-2
CASSLLGTGVGYTF
TGTGCCAGCAGTTTACTCGGGACAGGGGTAGGCTACACCTTC
>TRBV27|.|.|TRBJ1-2
CASSLGGALGYTF
TGTGCCAGCAGTTTGGGAGGGGCCCTAGGCTACACCTTC
>TRBV2|.|.|TRBJ1-6
CASSDETDNSPLHF
TGTGCCAGCAGTGACGAGACAGATAATTCACCCCTCCACTTT
>TRBV7-6|.|.|TRBJ2-3
CASSPRTGTDTQYF
TGTGCCAGCAGCCCACGGACAGGCACAGATACGCAGTATTTT
>TRBV6-5|once|.|TRBJ2-3
CASGTDTQYF
TGTGCCAGCGGCACAGATACGCAGTATTTT
>TRBV7-2|few|.|TRBJ1-3
CASSQTTTQSGNTIYF
TGTGCCAGCAGCCAAACTACCACACAGTCCGGAAACACCATATATTTT
>TRBV7-2|.|.|TRBJ1-2
CASSLRGGVIVYGYTF
TGTGCCAGCAGCTTACGTGGGGGGGTGATCGTCTATGGCTACACCTTC
>TRBV5-6|.|.|TRBJ1-3
CASSSRDGSSGNTIYF
TGTGCCAGCAGCTCCCGGGACGGAAGCTCTGGAAACACCATATATTTT
>TRBV7-2|.|.|TRBJ2-1
CASSLAWSSYNEQFF
TGTGCCAGCAGCTTAGCGTGGAGCTCCTACAATGAGCAGTTCTTC
>TRBV7-9|.|.|TRBJ1-1
CASSSRGEGTEAFF
TGTGCCAGCAGCTCAAGGGGTGAGGGGACTGAAGCTTTCTTT
>TRBV24-1|.|.|TRBJ1-1
CATSGAGAGSTEAFF
TGTGCCACCAGTGGGGCAGGGGCTGGTAGCACTGAAGCTTTCTTT
>TRBV13|.|TRBD2|TRBJ2-7
CASSTGTSGSYEQYF
TGTGCCAGCAGCACCGGGACTAGCGGGAGTTACGAGCAGTACTTC
>TRBV28|.|TRBD1|TRBJ2-1
CASSLWGQGLNEQFF
TGTGCCAGCAGTTTATGGGGACAGGGACTAAATGAGCAGTTCTTC
>TRBV7-9|.|.|TRBJ2-7
CASSSTRDKRYYEQYF
TGTGCCAGCAGCTCAACCCGGGACAAGCGATATTACGAGCAGTACTTC
>TRBV5-1|once|.|TRBJ2-7
CASSDGGHSSYEQYF
TGCGCCAGCAGCGACGGGGGACACAGCTCCTACGAGCAGTACTTC
>TRBV7-8|.|.|TRBJ2-6
CASSYGSSGANVLTF
TGTGCCAGCAGCTACGGGAGCTCTGGGGCCAACGTCCTGACTTTC
>TRBV7-2|once|TRBD2|TRBJ2-7
CASSSRGGQYEQYF
TGTGCCAGCAGCTCACGGGGGGGCCAATACGAGCAGTACTTC
>TRBV11-3|.|TRBD2|TRBJ2-7
CASSLGEGDEQYF
TGTGCCAGCAGCTTAGGGGAGGGCGATGAGCAGTACTTC
>TRBV4-3|.|.|TRBJ1-3
CASSQDWWGNSGNTIYF
TGCGCCAGCAGCCAAGATTGGTGGGGCAACTCTGGAAACACCATATATTTT
>TRBV7-2|.|TRBD2|TRBJ2-7
CASSLMLAGGYEQYF
TGTGCCAGCAGCTTAATGCTAGCGGGTGGATACGAGCAGTACTTC
>TRBV9|once|.|TRBJ2-7
CASSAERTYYEQYF
TGTGCCAGCAGCGCAGAGCGAACCTACTACGAGCAGTACTTC
>TRBV28|.|.|TRBJ2-4
CASSYGEDIQYF
TGTGCCAGCAGTTACGGAGAGGACATTCAGTACTTC
>TRBV6-5|.|.|TRBJ1-3
CASSYRAVSGNTIYF
TGTGCCAGCAGTTACCGGGCAGTCTCTGGAAACACCATATATTTT
>TRBV7-9|once|TRBD1|TRBJ2-1
CASNVDRVENEQFF
TGTGCCAGCAACGTCGACAGGGTCGAGAATGAGCAGTTCTTC
>TRBV5-5|few|.|TRBJ1-5
CASSLIGRNQPQHF
TGTGCCAGCAGCTTGATTGGCCGCAATCAGCCCCAGCATTTT
>TRBV3-1/TRBV3-2|once|TRBD1|TRBJ1-5
CASSQDYFRGRYSNQPQHF
TGTGCCAGCAGCCAAGATTATTTCAGGGGGAGGTATAGCAATCAGCCCCAGCATTTT
>TRBV19|.|.|TRBJ1-3
CASSIGDASGNTIYF
TGTGCCAGTAGTATAGGGGACGCCTCTGGAAACACCATATATTTT
>TRBV5-8|.|TRBD1|TRBJ1-6
CASSFRMDRFLNSPLHF
TGTGCCAGCAGCTTTCGAATGGACAGGTTCTTGAATTCACCCCTCCACTTT
>TRBV19|once|TRBD1|TRBJ1-2
CASRRDRGPYGYTF
TGTGCCAGTAGACGGGACAGGGGCCCCTATGGCTACACCTTC
>TRBV6-5|.|TRBD2|TRBJ2-1
CASSSEGLGRNEQFF
TGTGCCAGCAGTAGTGAGGGACTAGGAAGGAATGAGCAGTTCTTC
>TRBV15|.|TRBD2|TRBJ2-7
CATSRGTSGRYEQYF
TGTGCCACCAGCAGAGGGACTAGCGGGAGGTACGAGCAGTACTTC
>TRBV7-2|few|.|TRBJ2-1
CASSLEGNEQFF
TGTGCCAGCAGCTTAGAGGGCAATGAGCAGTTCTTC
>TRBV2|few|.|TRBJ2-7
CASSPTGFSSYEQYF
TGTGCCAGCAGCCCTACAGGGTTTAGCTCCTACGAGCAGTACTTC
>TRBV7-6|.|.|TRBJ1-5
CASSPRGDQPQHF
TGTGCCAGCAGCCCCCGGGGGGATCAGCCCCAGCATTTT
>TRBV11-2|.|.|TRBJ1-2
CASSLVPQGMGGYGYTF
TGTGCCAGCAGCTTAGTCCCACAGGGAATGGGTGGCTATGGCTACACCTTC
>TRBV7-9|once|.|TRBJ1-4
CASSLGAEKLFF
TGTGCCAGCAGCTTGGGGGCAGAAAAACTGTTTTTT
>TRBV6-5|.|TRBD2|TRBJ2-3
CASRAGGRDTQYF
TGTGCCAGCAGAGCGGGAGGCAGAGATACGCAGTATTTT
>TRBV16|.|.|TRBJ1-5
CASSQSWGGQPQHF
TGTGCCAGCAGCCAATCATGGGGGGGTCAGCCCCAGCATTTT
>TRBV5-1|once|.|TRBJ1-2
CASRFDGAYGYTF
TGCGCCAGCAGATTTGACGGGGCTTATGGCTACACCTTC
>TRBV9|.|.|TRBJ1-5
CASSVASSNQPQHF
TGTGCCAGCAGCGTAGCTTCTAGCAATCAGCCCCAGCATTTT